This TCR beta chain was identified during a study of CD8 T cells in ankylosing spondylitis. Overall study results and limits: Matched ankylosing spondylitis synovial fluid reportedly contained a significantly enriched population of disease-linked clones. In reactive arthritis synovial fluid and blood, some motif variants had been reported before.

Concerning this clonotype: Its antigen is currently unknown.

The germline V and J ends were trimmed by 2 bases and 1 base, with 12 bases remaining between them. CDR3 length: 14 residues. Germline V CDR1 and CDR2: DFQATT, SNEGSKA (reference sequence). As the method for making TCR beta libraries, quantitative 5'-RACE with molecular barcodes was used. MiXCR, applied by TCRdb to the 5' RACE reads, yields one record per CDR3 protein. Among roughly 230,000 distinct CDR3 sequences listed, 15% to 20% were seen once. V is TRBV20-1 and J is TRBJ2-7; D uncertain. The TCR was taken from a male donor with ankylosing spondylitis or in good health (not recorded which). Sequencing was performed on blood, either unsorted or a sorted T cell fraction (not recorded which). CDR3 sequence: CSARLWLGSYEQYF. In DNA, the CDR3 is TGCAGTGCTAGATTGTGGTTAGGGTCCTACGAGCAGTACTTC.